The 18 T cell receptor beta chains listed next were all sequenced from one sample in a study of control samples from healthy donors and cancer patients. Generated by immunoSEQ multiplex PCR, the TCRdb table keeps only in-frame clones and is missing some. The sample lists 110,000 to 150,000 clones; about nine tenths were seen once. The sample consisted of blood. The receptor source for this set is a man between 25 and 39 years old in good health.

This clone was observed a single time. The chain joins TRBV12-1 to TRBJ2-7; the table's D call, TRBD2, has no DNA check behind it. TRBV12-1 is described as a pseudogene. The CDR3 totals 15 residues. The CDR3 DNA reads TGTGCCAGCAGCATCGAATGGGAGGTCCCCGTCGAGCAGTACTTC. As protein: CASSIEWEVPVEQYF.

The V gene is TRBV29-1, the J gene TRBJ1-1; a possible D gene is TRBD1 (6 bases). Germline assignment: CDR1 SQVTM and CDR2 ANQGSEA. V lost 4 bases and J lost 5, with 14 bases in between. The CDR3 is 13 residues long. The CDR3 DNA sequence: TGCAGCGTTGTTCCAAGGGGGAGTACTGAAGCTTTCTTT. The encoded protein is CSVVPRGSTEAFF.

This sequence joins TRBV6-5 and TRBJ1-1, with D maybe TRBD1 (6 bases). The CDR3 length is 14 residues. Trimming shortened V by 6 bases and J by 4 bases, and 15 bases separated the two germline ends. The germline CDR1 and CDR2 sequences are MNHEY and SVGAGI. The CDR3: CASRPGHKGTEAFF. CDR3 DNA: TGTGCCAGCAGGCCGGGACACAAGGGCACTGAAGCTTTCTTT.

CDR3 loop: CASSVRRDGETQYF. The CDR3 DNA follows: TGTGCCAGCAGCGTACGGCGAGATGGGGAGACCCAGTACTTC. The V call is TRBV9, the J call TRBJ2-5; D ambiguous. V was clipped by 1 base and J by 5 bases, with 12 bases between them. The CDR3 spans 14 residues. Germline V gene lookup returns CDR1 SGDLS and CDR2 YYNGEE.

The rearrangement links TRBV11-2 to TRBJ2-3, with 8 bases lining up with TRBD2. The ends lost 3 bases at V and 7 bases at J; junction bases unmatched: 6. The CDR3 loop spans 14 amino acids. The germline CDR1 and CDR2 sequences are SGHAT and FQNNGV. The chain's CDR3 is CASSLSGSPNTQYF. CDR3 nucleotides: TGTGCCAGCAGCTTGAGCGGGAGCCCCAATACGCAGTATTTT.

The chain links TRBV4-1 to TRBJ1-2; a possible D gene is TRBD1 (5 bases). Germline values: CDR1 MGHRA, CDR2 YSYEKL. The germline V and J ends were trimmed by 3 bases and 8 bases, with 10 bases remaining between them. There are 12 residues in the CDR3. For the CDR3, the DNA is TGCGCCAGCAGCCACCCAGGGAGCGGCTACACCTTC. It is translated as CASSHPGSGYTF.

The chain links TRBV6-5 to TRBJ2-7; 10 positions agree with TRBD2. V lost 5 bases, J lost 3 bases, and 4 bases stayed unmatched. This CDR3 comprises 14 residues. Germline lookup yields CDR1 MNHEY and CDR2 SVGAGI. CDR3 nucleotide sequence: TGTGCCAGCAGTCATCAGCGGGAGGGCTACGAGCAGTACTTC. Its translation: CASSHQREGYEQYF.

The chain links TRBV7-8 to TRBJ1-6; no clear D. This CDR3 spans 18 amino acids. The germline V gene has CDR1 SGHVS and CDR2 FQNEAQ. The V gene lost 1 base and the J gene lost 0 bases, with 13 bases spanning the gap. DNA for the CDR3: TGTGCCAGCAGCTTAGGGCAGTCCTCAAGCTCCTATAATTCACCCCTCCACTTT. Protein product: CASSLGQSSSSYNSPLHF. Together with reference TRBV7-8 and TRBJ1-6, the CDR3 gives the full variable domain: GAGVSQSPRYKVAKRGQDVALRCDPISGHVSLFWYQQALGQGPEFLTYFQNEAQLDKSGLPSDRFFAERPEGSVSTLKIQRTQQEDSAVYLCASSLGQSSSSYNSPLHFGNGTRLTVT.

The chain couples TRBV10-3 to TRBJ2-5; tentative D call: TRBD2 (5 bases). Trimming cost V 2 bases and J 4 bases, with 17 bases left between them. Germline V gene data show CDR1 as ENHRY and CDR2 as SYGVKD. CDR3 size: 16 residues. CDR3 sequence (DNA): TGTGCCATCAGTGAGGGGCCGGCACTAGATATAGAGACCCAGTACTTC. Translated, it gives CAISEGPALDIETQYF.

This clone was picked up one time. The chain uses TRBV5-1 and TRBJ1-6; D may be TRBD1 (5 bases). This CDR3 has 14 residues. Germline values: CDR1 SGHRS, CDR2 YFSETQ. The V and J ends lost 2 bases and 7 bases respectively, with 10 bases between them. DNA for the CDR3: TGCGCCAGCAGCTTTTCTCGGGGGAATTCACCCCTCCACTTT. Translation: CASSFSRGNSPLHF.

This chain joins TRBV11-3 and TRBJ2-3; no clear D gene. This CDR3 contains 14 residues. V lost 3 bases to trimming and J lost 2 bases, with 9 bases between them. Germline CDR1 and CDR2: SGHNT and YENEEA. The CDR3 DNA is TGTGCCAGCAGCTTCGGGCACATCACAGATACGCAGTATTTT. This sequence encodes CASSFGHITDTQYF.

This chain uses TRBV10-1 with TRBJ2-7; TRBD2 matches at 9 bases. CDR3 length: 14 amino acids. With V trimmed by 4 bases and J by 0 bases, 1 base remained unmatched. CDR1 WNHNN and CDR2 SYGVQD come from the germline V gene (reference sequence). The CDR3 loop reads CASSASGVSYEQYF. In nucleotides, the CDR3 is TGCGCCAGCAGTGCTAGCGGGGTCTCCTACGAGCAGTACTTC.

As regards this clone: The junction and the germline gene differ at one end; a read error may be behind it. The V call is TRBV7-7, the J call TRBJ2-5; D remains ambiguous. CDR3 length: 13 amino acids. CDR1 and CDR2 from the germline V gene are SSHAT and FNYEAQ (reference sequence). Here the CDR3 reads CASSLVGQETQYF. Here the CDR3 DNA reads TGTGCTAGCAGCCTCGTCGGGCAAGAGACCCAGTACTTC.

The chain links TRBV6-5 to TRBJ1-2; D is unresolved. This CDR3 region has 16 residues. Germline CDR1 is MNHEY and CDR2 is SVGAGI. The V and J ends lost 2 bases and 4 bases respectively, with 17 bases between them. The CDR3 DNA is TGTGCCAGCAGTTACAATAATCGGGGAAAATCCTATGGCTACACCTTC. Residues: CASSYNNRGKSYGYTF.

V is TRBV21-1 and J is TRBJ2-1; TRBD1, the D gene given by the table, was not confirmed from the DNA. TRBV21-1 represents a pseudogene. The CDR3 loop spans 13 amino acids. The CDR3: CASSKVQGREQFF. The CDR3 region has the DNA TGTGCCAGCAGCAAAGTCCAGGGCCGGGAGCAGTTCTTC.

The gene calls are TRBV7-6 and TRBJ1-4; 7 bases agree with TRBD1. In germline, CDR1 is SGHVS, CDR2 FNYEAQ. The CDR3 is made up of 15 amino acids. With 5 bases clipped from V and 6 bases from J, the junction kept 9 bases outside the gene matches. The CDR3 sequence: CASSGETGPDEKLFF. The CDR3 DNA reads TGTGCCAGCAGCGGAGAGACAGGGCCAGATGAAAAACTGTTTTTT.

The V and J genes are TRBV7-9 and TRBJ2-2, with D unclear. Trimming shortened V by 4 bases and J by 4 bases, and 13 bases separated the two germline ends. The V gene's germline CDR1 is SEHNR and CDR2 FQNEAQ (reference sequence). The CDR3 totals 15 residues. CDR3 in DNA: TGTGCCAGCAGCTCCCCCGAGGCGGCCACCGGGGAGCTGTTTTTT. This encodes CASSSPEAATGELFF.

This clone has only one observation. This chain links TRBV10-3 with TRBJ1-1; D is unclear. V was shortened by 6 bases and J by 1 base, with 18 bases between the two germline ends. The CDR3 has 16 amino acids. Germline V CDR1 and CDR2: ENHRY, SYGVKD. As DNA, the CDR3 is TGTGCCATCAGGGGAAATGGCCTGGGAGGGAACACTGAAGCTTTCTTT. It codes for CAIRGNGLGGNTEAFF.